One and the same sample provided the 5 T cell receptor beta chains below, sequenced in a study of chemoradiotherapy in HPV16-positive cancers. Clones were sequenced by immunoSEQ multiplex PCR, and TCRdb holds only the in-frame ones, with some missing. The sample holds 3,000 to 4,000 clones, approximately 82% seen once. The material sequenced was tumor tissue, taken from a patient who underwent chemoradiotherapy. These receptors were obtained from a human donor with HPV-associated anogenital cancer.

The V gene is TRBV7-6, the J gene TRBJ1-6, with D possibly being TRBD1 (6 bases). This CDR3 has 16 amino acids. Germline V gene data show CDR1 as SGHVS and CDR2 as FNYEAQ. V was shortened by 5 bases and J by 10 bases, with 21 bases between the two germline ends. CDR3 nucleotide sequence: TGTGCCAGCAGCCTTGAGGTTGGGGGGCAGGACTCACCCCTCCACTTT. It yields the protein CASSLEVGGQDSPLHF.

This clone has just a few counts. The chain is built from TRBV2 and TRBJ1-1, with TRBD1 as a possible D gene (6 bases). The CDR3 consists of 14 residues. Trimming removed 4 bases at V and 0 bases at J, with 9 bases between. The germline V gene has CDR1 SNHLY and CDR2 FYNNEI. CDR3 bases: TGTGCCAGCAGTGTTGACAGGCTGAACACTGAAGCTTTCTTT. Translating it yields CASSVDRLNTEAFF.

The chain has TRBV11-3 and TRBJ2-2; possible D gene TRBD2, 5 bases. CDR3 length: 19 amino acids. Trimming pared 1 base from V and 0 bases from J, leaving 18 bases between. CDR1 is SGHNT and CDR2 is YENEEA in the germline V gene. The CDR3, as DNA: TGTGCCAGCAGCTTAGGACGCGGGTCTACTAAGTCGAACACCGGGGAGCTGTTTTTT. It specifies CASSLGRGSTKSNTGELFF.

The chain employs TRBV7-2 and TRBJ1-2; unclear D gene. Germline V CDR1 and CDR2: SGHTA, FQGNSA. CDR3 length: 12 amino acids. V lost 5 bases and J lost 4, with 8 bases in between. As DNA, the CDR3 is TGTGCCAGCAGCAGGGAGGGCTATGGCTACACCTTC. Residues: CASSREGYGYTF.

This clone occurred a few times. This chain joins TRBV7-3 and TRBJ2-5, with 12 bases lining up with TRBD1. Per the germline V gene, CDR1 is SGHTA and CDR2 is FQGTGA. V gave up 2 bases and J gave up 5 bases; unmatched junction bases: 9. CDR3 length: 17 residues. This chain's CDR3 is CASSLSGGQGAEETQYF. CDR3 DNA sequence: TGTGCCAGCAGCTTATCGGGGGGACAGGGGGCGGAGGAGACCCAGTACTTC.